This record looks at one TCR beta chain sequence and its context. Its specificity is unknown. The entry originates in a study of T cell responses to AZD1222 COVID-19 vaccine. Broader study findings: Donors were chiefly white British, with a greater number of females, and clonal diversity was perhaps underestimated. Spike-specific TCR breadth and depth grew following two AZD1222 doses. Of the AZD1222 recipients, only 5 to 7 were seropositive at baseline.

The CDR3 is made up of 10 amino acids. In germline, CDR1 is DFQATT, CDR2 SNEGSKA (reference sequence). Assay used: immunoSEQ multiplex PCR; TCRdb lists only in-frame clones, some missing. The profile shows about 200,000 clones, around nine tenths of them singletons. This receptor was taken from an adult in good health. The chain recombines TRBV20-1 with TRBJ1-2, with 8 bases that match TRBD1. The specimen was peripheral blood, collected on day 0 of AZD1222 vaccination. CDR3 bases: TGCGGGACAGGAACTAATGGCTACACCTTC. It specifies CGTGTNGYTF.